This T cell receptor (beta chain) was sequenced for a study of STAT3 mutations in large granular lymphocyte leukemia. Turning to the study itself: More than half of T-LGLL patients received immunosuppressive therapy. General observations from the study: In some patients, a small highly pathogenic clone possibly went undetected. At least one immunodominant TCR beta clonotype appeared in every T-cell large granular lymphocyte leukemia patient. After therapy, about 35% of the 18 patients switched clonotypes, all new clones STAT3 wild type.

V was shortened by 5 bases and J by 1 base, with 11 bases between the two germline ends. In germline, CDR1 is SGHTA, CDR2 FQGTGA. This CDR3 spans 15 amino acids. Each sample's TCRbeta library yielded on average around 41,000 productive templates. Using immunoSEQ multiplex PCR, the repertoire was profiled, and TCRdb retains in-frame clones only, with some absent. Of around 13,000 clones in the sample, roughly nine tenths were seen once. Concerning this clone itself: The antigen is undetermined.

Sequenced material: peripheral blood mononuclear cells. This clonotype was obtained from a man in his forties or fifties with T-cell large granular lymphocyte leukemia. Some clones in this sample may be carry-over from other donors' samples. The V and J genes are TRBV7-3 and TRBJ2-2, with TRBD1 as a possible D gene (6 bases). The CDR3 nucleotides read TGTGCCAGCAGCCCACAGACAGGGAACACCGGGGAGCTGTTTTTT. Translated: CASSPQTGNTGELFF. Full variable domain (missing parts from reference TRBV7-3 and TRBJ2-2): GAGVSQTPSNKVTEKGKYVELRCDPISGHTALYWYRQSLGQGPEFLIYFQGTGAADDSGLPNDRFFAVRPEGSVSTLKIQRTERGDSAVYLCASSPQTGNTGELFFGEGSRLTVL.